A single sample is the source of the 10 T cell receptor beta chains below, sequenced in a study of cytomegalovirus exposure and HLA in healthy donors. Data came from immunoSEQ multiplex PCR; TCRdb stores just in-frame clones and leaves some out. The sample consists of some 130,000 clones, 88% of them appearing once. Sample: PBMCs. All receptors derive from a man younger than 45 in good health and CMV-seronegative.

This chain joins TRBV5-1 and TRBJ1-4; D is uncertain. Germline V lookup: CDR1 SGHRS, CDR2 YFSETQ. The CDR3 has 14 residues. Trimming shortened V by 4 bases and J by 8 bases, and 15 bases separated the two germline ends. This chain's CDR3 is CASSRSEIAEKLFF. CDR3 bases: TGCGCCAGCAGCAGGAGCGAGATCGCGGAAAAACTGTTTTTT.

This chain joins TRBV7-9 and TRBJ1-1; D is unclear. This CDR3 has 13 residues. Trimming took 5 bases from V and 1 from J, leaving 8 bases between them. Germline lookup yields CDR1 SEHNR and CDR2 FQNEAQ (reference sequence). The CDR3 bases are TGTGCCAGCAGCACCCGACAGAACACTGAAGCTTTCTTT. Translated: CASSTRQNTEAFF.

The chain links TRBV6-5 to TRBJ1-4; TRBD1 might be the D (5 bases). Germline lookup yields CDR1 MNHEY and CDR2 SVGAGI. Between the trimmed V and J ends, which lost 8 bases and 10 bases, there was a span of 20 bases. This CDR3 has 14 amino acids. The CDR3 protein is CASSDGGRTRKLFF. The DNA of the CDR3 is TGTGCCAGCTCGGACGGGGGTAGGACCCGAAAACTGTTTTTT.

This clone was counted once. The chain combines TRBV2 with TRBJ2-5; D not certain. The CDR3 has 15 residues. Trimming left V 7 bases short and J 6 bases short, with 21 bases between. Germline CDR1 is SNHLY and CDR2 is FYNNEI. The CDR3 here is CASIELTPLSKTQYF. CDR3 nucleotide sequence: TGTGCCAGCATAGAGTTAACGCCCCTTTCGAAGACCCAGTACTTC. Filled out from reference TRBV2 and TRBJ2-5, the complete variable domain reads EPEVTQTPSHQVTQMGQEVILRCVPISNHLYFYWYRQILGQKVEFLVSFYNNEISEKSEIFDDQFSVERPDGSNFTLKIRSTKLEDSAMYFCASIELTPLSKTQYFGPGTRLLVL.

The chain is built from TRBV5-6 and TRBJ1-4; D not certain. The CDR3 runs to 15 residues. Per germline, CDR1 SGHDT and CDR2 YYEEEE. Between the trimmed V and J ends, which lost 0 bases and 7 bases, there was a span of 13 bases. This chain's CDR3 is CASSLVAGEGEKLFF. Written as DNA, the CDR3 is TGTGCCAGCAGCTTGGTTGCCGGGGAGGGTGAAAAACTGTTTTTT. Full variable domain (outside the CDR3, taken from reference TRBV5-6 and TRBJ1-4): DAGVTQSPTHLIKTRGQQVTLRCSPKSGHDTVSWYQQALGQGPQFIFQYYEEEERQRGNFPDRFSGHQFPNYSSELNVNALLLGDSALYLCASSLVAGEGEKLFFGSGTQLSVL.

The V and J genes are TRBV6-6 and TRBJ1-6; maybe TRBD1 (5 bases). The V gene's germline CDR1 is MNHNY and CDR2 SVGAGI (reference sequence). With 7 bases removed from V and 7 bases from J, the gap between germline ends came to 14 bases. CDR3 length equals 14 residues. CDR3 loop: CASTWGRENSPLHF. CDR3 in DNA: TGTGCCAGCACTTGGGGCCGCGAAAATTCACCCCTCCACTTT.

The V gene is TRBV2, the J gene TRBJ2-2; 9 bases are a match to TRBD1. The CDR3 extends over 15 amino acids. In germline, CDR1 is SNHLY, CDR2 FYNNEI. The junction had 6 bases not matched to a gene; V was cut back by 3 bases and J by 7 bases. This CDR3 reads CASSESGQGSGELFF. In DNA, the CDR3 is TGTGCCAGCAGTGAGAGCGGACAGGGGAGCGGGGAGCTGTTTTTT.

The gene calls are TRBV14 and TRBJ2-7; D not certain. V gave up 4 bases and J gave up 2 bases, with 6 bases separating them. The CDR3 runs 12 residues. CDR1 is SGHDN and CDR2 is FVKESK in the germline V gene. This CDR3 reads CASSPRAYEQYF. The CDR3 DNA follows: TGTGCCAGCAGCCCCCGTGCCTACGAGCAGTACTTC.

The chain joins TRBV15 to TRBJ2-7, with D perhaps matching TRBD2 (6 bases). V lost 4 bases to trimming and J lost 6 bases, with 16 bases between them. The CDR3 contains 14 residues. Germline lookup yields CDR1 LNHNV and CDR2 YYDKDF (reference sequence). CDR3 sequence: CATSIGTQGGEQYF. In DNA form, the CDR3 reads TGTGCCACCAGCATAGGGACTCAAGGCGGCGAGCAGTACTTC.

This clone was found once. This sequence joins TRBV5-1 and TRBJ2-1, with D tentatively TRBD2 (5 bases). Trimming removed 3 bases from V and 10 bases from J, with 14 bases in between. The germline gives CDR1 SGHRS, CDR2 YFSETQ. The CDR3 has 13 residues. CDR3 bases: TGCGCCAGCAGCTCTCCCCCTGGACTGGAGCAGTTCTTC. As protein: CASSSPPGLEQFF.